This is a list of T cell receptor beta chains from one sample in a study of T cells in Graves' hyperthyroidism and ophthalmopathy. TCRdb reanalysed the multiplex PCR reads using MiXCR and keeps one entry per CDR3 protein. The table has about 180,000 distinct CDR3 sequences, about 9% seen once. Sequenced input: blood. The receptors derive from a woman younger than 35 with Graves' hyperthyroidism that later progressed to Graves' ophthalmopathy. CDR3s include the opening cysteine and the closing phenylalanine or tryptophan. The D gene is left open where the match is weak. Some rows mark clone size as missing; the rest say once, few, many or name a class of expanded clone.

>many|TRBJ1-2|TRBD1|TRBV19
TGTGCCAGTAGGCAGACAGGGATGGACTATGGCTACACCTTC
CASRQTGMDYGYTF
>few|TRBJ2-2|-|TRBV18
TGTGCCAGCTCACCTGGGAATAAAGGGGAGCTGTTTTTT
CASSPGNKGELFF
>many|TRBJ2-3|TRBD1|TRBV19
TGTGCCAGTAGTAGGCCGAACAGGGGTTTGACAGATACGCAGTATTTT
CASSRPNRGLTDTQYF
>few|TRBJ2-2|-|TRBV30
TGTGCCTGGGGGGTAGCAGCGAACACCGGGGAGCTGTTTTTT
CAWGVAANTGELFF
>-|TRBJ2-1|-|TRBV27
TGTGCCAGCAAGAGGCGCTTACAGTACAATGAGCAGTTCTTC
CASKRRLQYNEQFF
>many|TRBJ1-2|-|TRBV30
TGTGCCTGGAGCTCAGGGGCAGAGTATGGCTACACCTTC
CAWSSGAEYGYTF
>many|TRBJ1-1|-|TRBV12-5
TGTGCTAGTGCCCATGGGACGGGAACTGAAGCTTTCTTT
CASAHGTGTEAFF
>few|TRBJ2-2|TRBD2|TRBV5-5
TGTGCCAGCGGACAAAGTAGCGGGAGGGCCGGCGGGGAGCTGTTTTTT
CASGQSSGRAGGELFF
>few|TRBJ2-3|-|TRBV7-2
TGTGCCAGCAGCTTAGAGGCTCAGGGTGGTGTTACGCAGTATTTT
CASSLEAQGGVTQYF
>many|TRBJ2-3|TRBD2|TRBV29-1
TGCAGCGTCGCCCCTAGCGGGAGCGGGTATACGCAGTATTTT
CSVAPSGSGYTQYF
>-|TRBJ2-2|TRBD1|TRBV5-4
TGTGCCAGCCGAGACAGGGGGGCCGGGGAGCTGTTTTTT
CASRDRGAGELFF
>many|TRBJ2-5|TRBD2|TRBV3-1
TGTGCCAGCAGCCAAGATTCCCCATTAGCGGGGGAGCAGACCCAGTACTTC
CASSQDSPLAGEQTQYF
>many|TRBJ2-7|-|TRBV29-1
TGCAGCGTCGCCGGGACCGGGCGCTACGAGCAGTACTTC
CSVAGTGRYEQYF
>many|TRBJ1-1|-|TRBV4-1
TGCGCCAGCAGCCAAGTTGGCGGGAACACTGAAGCTTTCTTT
CASSQVGGNTEAFF
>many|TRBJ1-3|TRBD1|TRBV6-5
TGTGCCAGCAGTTACGCAGGACAGGGATCTGGAAACACCATATATTTT
CASSYAGQGSGNTIYF
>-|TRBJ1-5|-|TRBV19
TGTGCCAGTAGTATAGCTCCAGGGAACCCTAGCAATCAGCCCCAGCATTTT
CASSIAPGNPSNQPQHF
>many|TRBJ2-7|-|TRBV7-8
TGTGCCAGCAGCCGTTATGACGGAACCTACGAGCAGTACTTC
CASSRYDGTYEQYF
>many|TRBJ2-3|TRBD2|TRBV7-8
TGTGCCAGCAGCTTACCCCTTGGACTAGCGGGGGGCTCAGATACGCAGTATTTT
CASSLPLGLAGGSDTQYF
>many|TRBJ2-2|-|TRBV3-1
TGTGCCAGCAGCCCTCTCGCCGGGGAGCTGTTTTTT
CASSPLAGELFF
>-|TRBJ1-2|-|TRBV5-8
TGTGCCAGCAGCTTGAGTACTGGGTTTGGCTACACCTTC
CASSLSTGFGYTF
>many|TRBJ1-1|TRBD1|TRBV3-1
TGTGCCAGCAGCCAGGCCGGTACAGGGGATGAAGCTTTCTTT
CASSQAGTGDEAFF
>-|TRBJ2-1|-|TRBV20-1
TGCAGTGCTATCGACGACAATGAGCAGTTCTTC
CSAIDDNEQFF
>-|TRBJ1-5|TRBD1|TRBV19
TGTGCCAGCAACAGGGGGACAGGGGGAAGGCAGCCCCAGCATTTT
CASNRGTGGRQPQHF
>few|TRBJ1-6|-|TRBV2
TGTGCCAGCAGTGGTTTGGGGGAAGCCAATAATTCACCCCTCCACTTT
CASSGLGEANNSPLHF
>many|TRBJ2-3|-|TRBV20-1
TGCAGTATATCCAGCACAGATACGCAGTATTTT
CSISSTDTQYF
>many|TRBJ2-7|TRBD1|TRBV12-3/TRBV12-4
TGTGCCAGCAGCTCCGGGACAGGGAGTGAGCAGTACTTC
CASSSGTGSEQYF
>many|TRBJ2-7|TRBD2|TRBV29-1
TGCAGCGTTGAAAGATTGGCTAGCGGGAGTTTACGCGAGCAGTACTTC
CSVERLASGSLREQYF
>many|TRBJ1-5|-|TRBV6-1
TGTGCCAGCAGGCATAACAGGGAGGGGAATCAGCCCCAGCATTTT
CASRHNREGNQPQHF
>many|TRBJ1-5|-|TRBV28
TGTGCCAGCAGCTCGGCAGGCGGGGCCGAGCAGCCCCAGCATTTT
CASSSAGGAEQPQHF
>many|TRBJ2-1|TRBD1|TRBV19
TGTGCCAGTAGTATCGGGACAGGGGGGTACAATGAGCAGTTCTTC
CASSIGTGGYNEQFF
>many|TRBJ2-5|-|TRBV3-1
TGTGCCAGCAGCCAAGCCGGACTTCAAGAGACCCAGTACTTC
CASSQAGLQETQYF
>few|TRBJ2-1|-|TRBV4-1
TGCGCCAGCAGCCAAGGCAGGACGCTGGGGCAGTTCTTC
CASSQGRTLGQFF
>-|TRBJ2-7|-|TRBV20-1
TGCAGTGCCAGTAGGGGGGCACTCTACGAGCAGTACTTC
CSASRGALYEQYF
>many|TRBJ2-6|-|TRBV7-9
TGTGCCAGCAGCGGGACTGGGGCCAACGTCCTGACTTTC
CASSGTGANVLTF
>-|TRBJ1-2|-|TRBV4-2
TGTGCCAGCAGCCAAGCGGCGGCAGGGAACTATGGCTACACCTTC
CASSQAAAGNYGYTF
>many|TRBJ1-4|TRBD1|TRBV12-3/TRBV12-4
TGTGCCAGCAGCCAAGACAGGGACATTAATGAAAAACTGTTTTTT
CASSQDRDINEKLFF
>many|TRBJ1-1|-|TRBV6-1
TGTGCCAGCAGCCACGGTCGGTTACAGCAAACCATGAACACTGAAGCTTTCTTT
CASSHGRLQQTMNTEAFF